This paragraph covers one T cell receptor beta chain sequence. Its matching antigen is unknown. CDR1 is MNHNY, CDR2 SVGAGI, per germline (reference sequence). V was cut by 2 bases and J by 6 bases, with 8 bases left in between. The CDR3 has 13 amino acids. The sample belongs to a study of cytomegalovirus exposure and HLA in healthy donors. The study, taken as a whole, reports: Later, an analysis showed that TCR beta chains associated with HLA were more clonally expanded than others that were equally common.

PCR employed 60 Vbeta and 13 Jbeta primers. Produced via immunoSEQ multiplex PCR; TCRdb's table is partial and in-frame only. The sample lists 100,000 to 140,000 clones; about 84% were seen once. Sequencing input: PBMCs. The chain links TRBV6-6 to TRBJ2-1; D is unclear. The source is a man between 25 and 39 years old in good health and CMV-seronegative. Here the CDR3 DNA reads TGTGCCAGCAGTTACGACCGCGGCAATGAGCAGTTCTTC. Translated, it gives CASSYDRGNEQFF.